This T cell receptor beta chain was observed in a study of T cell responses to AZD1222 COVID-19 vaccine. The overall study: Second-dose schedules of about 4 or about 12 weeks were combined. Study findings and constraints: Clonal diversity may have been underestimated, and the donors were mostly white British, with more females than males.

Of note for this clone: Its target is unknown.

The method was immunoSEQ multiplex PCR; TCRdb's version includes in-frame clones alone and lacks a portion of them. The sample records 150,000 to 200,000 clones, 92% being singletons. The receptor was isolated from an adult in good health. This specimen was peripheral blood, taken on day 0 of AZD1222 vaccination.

The CDR3 sequence: CASSQIGLGGSSYEQYF. The CDR3, as DNA: TGTGCCAGCAGCCAAATCGGATTGGGCGGGAGCTCCTACGAGCAGTACTTC. The chain couples TRBV4-2 to TRBJ2-7; 7 bases are a match to TRBD2. The CDR3 has 17 residues. With 2 bases clipped from V and 0 bases from J, the junction kept 10 bases outside the gene matches. Germline V gene sequence: CDR1 LGHNA, CDR2 YNFKEQ.